These 5 T cell receptor beta chains were all obtained from the same sample, sequenced in a study of shared clonotypes between healthy human individuals. Libraries were prepared by immunoSEQ multiplex PCR; TCRdb keeps only in-frame clonotypes and omits some of them. Of about 2.1 million clones listed, 90% to 95% were seen once; the top ten hold more than 1.5%. Cells designated naive CD8 were CD45RO-negative and were positively selected for CCR7, with terminally differentiated effector memory CD45RA+ cells excluded. Sequenced sample: naive CD8+ T cells from PBMCs. These receptor sequences come from a man aged 18 to 29 in good health. Some clones in this sample may be carry-over from other donors' samples.

The chain carries TRBV10-3 and TRBJ1-2; D is perhaps TRBD1 (6 bases). Germline assignment: CDR1 ENHRY and CDR2 SYGVKD. The germline V and J ends were trimmed by 9 bases and 3 bases, with 14 bases remaining between them. There are 13 residues in the CDR3. The CDR3: CAILRGLDYGYTF. The CDR3 DNA follows: TGTGCCATTCTTAGGGGGTTGGACTATGGCTACACCTTC.

V usage is TRBV7-9 and J usage is TRBJ2-7; perhaps TRBD2 as D (5 bases). CDR3 length: 15 amino acids. CDR1 and CDR2 (germline): SEHNR, FQNEAQ (reference sequence). Trimming removed 1 base from V and 4 bases from J, with 14 bases in between. The DNA for the CDR3 is TGTGCCAGCAGCTTAGGCGTCAGGAGGTGGTACGAGCAGTACTTC. Amino acids: CASSLGVRRWYEQYF.

With regard to this clone: The sample carries other DNA sequences with the same CDR3. The chain recombines TRBV9 with TRBJ1-1; D gene uncertain. V lost 0 bases to trimming and J lost 0 bases, with 6 bases between them. CDR1 and CDR2 from the germline V gene are SGDLS and YYNGEE. This CDR3 region has 14 residues. CDR3 coding DNA: TGTGCCAGCAGCGTAGCTGGGATGAACACTGAAGCTTTCTTT. Encoded protein: CASSVAGMNTEAFF.

The chain joins TRBV4-1 to TRBJ2-7, with TRBD2 identical over 12 bases. The V gene's germline CDR1 is MGHRA and CDR2 YSYEKL. V lost 3 bases to trimming and J lost 5 bases; unmatched junction nucleotides: 8. There are 16 residues in the CDR3. The CDR3 here is CASSHPPTSGSDEQYF. The CDR3 DNA follows: TGCGCCAGCAGCCACCCCCCGACTAGCGGGAGTGACGAGCAGTACTTC.

This rearrangement joins TRBV7-9 to TRBJ1-1, with D unclear. V was shortened by 6 bases and J by 1 base, with 9 bases between the two germline ends. This CDR3 region has 13 residues. Germline CDR1 SEHNR, CDR2 FQNEAQ (reference sequence). For the CDR3, the DNA is TGTGCCAGCAGAGAAGGGTCGAACACTGAAGCTTTCTTT. It specifies CASREGSNTEAFF.